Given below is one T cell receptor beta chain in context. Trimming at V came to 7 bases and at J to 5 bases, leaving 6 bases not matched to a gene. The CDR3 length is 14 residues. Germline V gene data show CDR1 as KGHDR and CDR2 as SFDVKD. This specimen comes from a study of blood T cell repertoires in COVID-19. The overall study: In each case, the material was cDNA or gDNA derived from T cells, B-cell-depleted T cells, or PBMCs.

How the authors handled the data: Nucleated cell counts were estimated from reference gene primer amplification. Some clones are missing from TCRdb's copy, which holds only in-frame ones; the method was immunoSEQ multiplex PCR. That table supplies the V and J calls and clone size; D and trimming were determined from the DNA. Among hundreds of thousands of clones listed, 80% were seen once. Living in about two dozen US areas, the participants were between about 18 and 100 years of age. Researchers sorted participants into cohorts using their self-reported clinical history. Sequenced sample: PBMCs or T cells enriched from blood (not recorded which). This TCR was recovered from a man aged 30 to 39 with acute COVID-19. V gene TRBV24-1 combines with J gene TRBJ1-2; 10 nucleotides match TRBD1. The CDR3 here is CATSDRGLRYGYTF. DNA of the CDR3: TGTGCCACCAGCGACAGGGGGCTTCGTTATGGCTACACCTTC.